This TCR beta chain comes out of a study of CD8 T cells in Susac syndrome (dated by TCRdb to between 2019 and 2020). Background for the entire study: Repertoire sequencing was used to test whether CD8+ T cell activation and differentiation in Susac syndrome was antigen driven. The study compared CD8+ T cell repertoire clonality among approximately twelve healthy donors, roughly 14 Susac syndrome patients and fewer than 19 multiple sclerosis patients. Overall study outcomes, separate from this receptor: The number of individuals in the TCR sequencing and HLA analysis was recognized as being relatively small.

The CDR3 runs 13 amino acids, cysteine and phenylalanine included. Of all the DNA, just the CDR3 is kept, 39 bases in frame from base 1. V is pared back by 8 bases and J by 4 bases, with 11 bases lying between the germline termini. From the germline V gene, CDR1 is WSHSY and CDR2 is SAAADI. RNA was extracted using the RNeasy kit, and 0.5 to 1 microgram was reverse transcribed with random hexamers. TCR beta CDR3 regions were amplified with the immunoSEQ multiplex PCR assay covering 54 Vbeta and 13 Jbeta segments. To correct PCR amplification bias, a synthetic template baseline was used for both primer optimization and computational correction. Regarding the original processing steps: Reads were annotated to V, D and J genes according to IMGT and were analyzed with immunoSEQ Analyzer, with only productive sequences retained. Clonality was computed as one minus Shannon entropy normalized by log2 of the number of productive unique sequences. For each patient and control, public and private clones were evaluated among the 100 most prevalent clones. Susac-specific clones were defined as absent from healthy and MS cohorts, 850 to 1,300 published viral clones and other ImmuneACCESS disease sequences. TCRdb reprocessed the public reads (quality trimming at Q25 with fastp, clone calling with MiXCR) and kept in-frame beta chains. Here each entry gathers all rows of one CDR3 protein and keeps the most common genes and DNA. TCRdb's processing, not the authors' own work, is the source of the V and J calls. Across this sample there are some 300,000 distinct CDR3 sequences, with about 82% seen only once. The ten largest clonotypes hold roughly 0.22% of the sample.

On this clonotype itself: Its antigen is not yet known. No quality values exist for individual bases; no much larger clone is one base distant.

High-throughput TCR beta sequencing profiled peripheral blood CD8+ and CD4+ T cells from healthy donors, Susac syndrome patients and multiple sclerosis patients. The multiple sclerosis controls were treatment-naive patients whose relapsing-remitting disease, either stable or active, fulfilled the revised McDonald criteria. Bulk CD8+ and CD4+ T cells were purified magnetically by negative isolation, whereas CD8+ TEMRA cells were enriched by FACS. Blood was collected in EDTA tubes and processed within 24 hours, with PBMCs isolated through density gradient centrifugation. PBMCs intended for TCR sequencing were frozen in liquid nitrogen and were later thawed in a 37 degrees C water bath. The sorted or isolated CD4+, CD8+ and CD8+ TEMRA cells reached a purity of at least 90%.

The chain employs TRBV10-2 and TRBJ2-2, with an unclear D gene assignment. Material for sequencing was CD8+ T cells from PBMCs. The clonotype comes from a human donor with multiple sclerosis. At the DNA level, the sequence is TGCGCCAGCCTTAGGTTTCGCACCGGGGAGCTGTTTTTT. Its translation reads: CASLRFRTGELFF.